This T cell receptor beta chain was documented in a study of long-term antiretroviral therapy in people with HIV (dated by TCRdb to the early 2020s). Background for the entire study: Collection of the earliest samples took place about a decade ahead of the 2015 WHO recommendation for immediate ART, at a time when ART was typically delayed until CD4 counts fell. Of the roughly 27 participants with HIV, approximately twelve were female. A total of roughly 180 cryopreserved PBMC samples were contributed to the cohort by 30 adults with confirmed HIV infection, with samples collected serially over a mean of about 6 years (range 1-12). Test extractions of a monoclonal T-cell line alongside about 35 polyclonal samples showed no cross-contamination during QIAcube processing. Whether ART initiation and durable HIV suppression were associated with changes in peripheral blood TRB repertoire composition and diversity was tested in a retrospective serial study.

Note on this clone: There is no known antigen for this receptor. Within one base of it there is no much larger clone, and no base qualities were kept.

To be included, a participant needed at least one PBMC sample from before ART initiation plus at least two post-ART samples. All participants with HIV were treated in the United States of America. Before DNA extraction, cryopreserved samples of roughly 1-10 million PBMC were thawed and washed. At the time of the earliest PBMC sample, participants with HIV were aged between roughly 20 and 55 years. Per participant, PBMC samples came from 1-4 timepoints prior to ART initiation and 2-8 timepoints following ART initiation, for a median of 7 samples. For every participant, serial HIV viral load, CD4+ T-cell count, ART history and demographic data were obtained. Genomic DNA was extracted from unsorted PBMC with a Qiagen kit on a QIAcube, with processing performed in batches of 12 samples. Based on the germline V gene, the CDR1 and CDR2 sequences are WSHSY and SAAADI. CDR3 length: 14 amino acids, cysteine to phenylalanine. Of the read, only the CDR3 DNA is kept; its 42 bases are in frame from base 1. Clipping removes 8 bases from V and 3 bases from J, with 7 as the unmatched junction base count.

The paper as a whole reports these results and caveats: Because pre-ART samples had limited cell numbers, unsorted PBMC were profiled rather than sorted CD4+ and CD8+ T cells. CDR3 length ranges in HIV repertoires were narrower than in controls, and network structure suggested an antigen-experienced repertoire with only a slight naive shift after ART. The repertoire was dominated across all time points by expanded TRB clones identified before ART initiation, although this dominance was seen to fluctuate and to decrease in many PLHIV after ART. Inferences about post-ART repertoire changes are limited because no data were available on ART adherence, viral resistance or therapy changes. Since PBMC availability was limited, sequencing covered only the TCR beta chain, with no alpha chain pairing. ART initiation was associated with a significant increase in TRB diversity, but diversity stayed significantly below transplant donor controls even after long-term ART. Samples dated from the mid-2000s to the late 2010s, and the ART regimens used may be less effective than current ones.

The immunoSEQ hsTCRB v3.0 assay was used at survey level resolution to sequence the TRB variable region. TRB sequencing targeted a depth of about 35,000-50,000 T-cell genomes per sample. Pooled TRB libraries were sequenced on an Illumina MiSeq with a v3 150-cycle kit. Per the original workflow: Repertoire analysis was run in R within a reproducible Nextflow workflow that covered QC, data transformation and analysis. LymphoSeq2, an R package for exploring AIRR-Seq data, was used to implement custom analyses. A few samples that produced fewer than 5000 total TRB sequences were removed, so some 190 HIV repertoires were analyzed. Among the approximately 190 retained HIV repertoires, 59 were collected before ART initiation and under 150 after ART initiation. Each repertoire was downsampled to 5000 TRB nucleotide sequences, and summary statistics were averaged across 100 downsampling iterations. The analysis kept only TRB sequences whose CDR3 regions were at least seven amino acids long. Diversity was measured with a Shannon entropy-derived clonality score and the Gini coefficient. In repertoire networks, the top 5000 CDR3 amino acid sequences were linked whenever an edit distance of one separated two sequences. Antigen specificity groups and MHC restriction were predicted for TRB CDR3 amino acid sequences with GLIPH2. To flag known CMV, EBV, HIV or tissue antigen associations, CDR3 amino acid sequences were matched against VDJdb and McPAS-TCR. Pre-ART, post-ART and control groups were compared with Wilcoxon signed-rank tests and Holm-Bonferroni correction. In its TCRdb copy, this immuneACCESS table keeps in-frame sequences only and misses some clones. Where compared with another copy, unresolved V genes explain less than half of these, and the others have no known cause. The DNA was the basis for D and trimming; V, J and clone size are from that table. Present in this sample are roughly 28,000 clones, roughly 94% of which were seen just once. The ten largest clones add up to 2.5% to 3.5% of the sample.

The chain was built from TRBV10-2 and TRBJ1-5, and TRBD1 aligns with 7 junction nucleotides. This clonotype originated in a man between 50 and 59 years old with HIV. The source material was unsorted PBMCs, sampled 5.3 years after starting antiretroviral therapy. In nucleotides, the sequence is TGCGCCAGCTCCACAGGGGAATCCAATCAGCCCCAGCATTTT. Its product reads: CASSTGESNQPQHF.